Listed here are 22 T cell receptor beta chains from one sample, sequenced in a study of blood T cell repertoires in COVID-19. This table comes from immunoSEQ multiplex PCR, and its TCRdb copy is limited to in-frame clones, with some not included. This sample has 120,000 or so clones, with 65% to 90% found just once. Material: peripheral blood. The origin of the receptors is a woman older than 75 with acute or convalescent COVID-19.

The chain links TRBV5-1 to TRBJ2-7; no clear D gene. The CDR3 is made up of 16 amino acids. Germline V gene lookup returns CDR1 SGHRS and CDR2 YFSETQ. V was trimmed by 0 bases and J by 0 bases, leaving 13 bases between them. The DNA for the CDR3 is TGCGCCAGCAGCTTGGTTGGCGACACCCCCTCCTACGAGCAGTACTTC. It yields the protein CASSLVGDTPSYEQYF.

The V gene is TRBV2, the J gene TRBJ2-2, with TRBD2 as a possible D gene (6 bases). Trimming took off 11 bases at V and 2 bases at J, with 18 bases between the two ends. CDR3 length equals 15 residues. Germline V CDR1 and CDR2: SNHLY, FYNNEI. DNA for the CDR3: TGTGCCGCGAGACGGGAGCCCTTAAACACCGGGGAGCTGTTTTTT. Protein product: CAARREPLNTGELFF.

This clone was picked up one time. The chain couples TRBV15 to TRBJ1-1; 9 nucleotides line up with TRBD1. With 4 bases clipped from V and 3 bases from J, the junction kept 6 bases outside the gene matches. CDR3 length: 15 residues. Germline V gene data show CDR1 as LNHNV and CDR2 as YYDKDF (reference sequence). The CDR3 is CATSNTGGADTEAFF. Written as DNA, the CDR3 is TGTGCCACCAGCAATACAGGGGGCGCGGACACTGAAGCTTTCTTT.

The chain links TRBV19 to TRBJ1-2; D uncertain. CDR1 and CDR2 from the germline V gene are LNHDA and SQIVND (reference sequence). This CDR3 spans 11 amino acids. The CDR3 DNA is TGTGGAATACAGCACCACTATGGCTACACCTTC. Translation gives CGIQHHYGYTF.

The chain is built from TRBV5-4 and TRBJ2-7; the match to TRBD1 covers 8 bases. The CDR3 is 15 residues long. Germline trimming cut 4 bases from V and 5 bases from J; bases unmatched to any gene: 11. Germline V gives CDR1 SGHNT, CDR2 YYREEE (reference sequence). The CDR3 is CASSPTSDRAHEQYF. DNA for the CDR3: TGTGCCAGCAGCCCGACGTCGGACAGGGCTCACGAGCAGTACTTC. Based on the CDR3 plus reference TRBV5-4 and TRBJ2-7, the full variable domain is ETGVTQSPTHLIKTRGQQVTLRCSSQSGHNTVSWYQQALGQGPQFIFQYYREEENGRGNFPPRFSGLQFPNYSSELNVNALELDDSALYLCASSPTSDRAHEQYFGPGTRLTVT.

This clone has more than one count but fewer than ten. J is TRBJ1-1 and V is TRBV7-9; 10 bases are a match to TRBD1. Germline V gives CDR1 SEHNR, CDR2 FQNEAQ (reference sequence). After removal of 8 bases from V and 1 base from J, the junction contained 4 bases not matched to a gene. The CDR3 length is 14 residues. This chain's CDR3 is CASLRTGGNTEAFF. Here the CDR3 DNA reads TGTGCCAGCCTACGGACAGGGGGGAACACTGAAGCTTTCTTT.

In DNA, the CDR3 is TGTGCCAGCAGCCGGGACAGGGGGCTGGCTAGTGGCTACACCTTC. Encoded protein: CASSRDRGLASGYTF. The rearrangement uses TRBV5-4 and TRBJ1-2, with 12 bases lining up with TRBD1. CDR3 length: 15 amino acids. The V and J ends lost 4 bases and 7 bases, in that order; junction bases with no gene match: 8. CDR1 and CDR2 (germline): SGHNT, YYREEE (reference sequence).

The genes are TRBV7-3 and TRBJ2-1; D is perhaps TRBD1 (5 bases). Germline V gene data show CDR1 as SGHTA and CDR2 as FQGTGA. Trimming shortened V by 5 bases and J by 3 bases, and 8 bases separated the two germline ends. The CDR3 totals 13 residues. The CDR3 reads CASSTQGYNEQFF. The CDR3 DNA follows: TGTGCCAGCAGCACTCAGGGCTACAATGAGCAGTTCTTC.

The rearrangement links TRBV9 to TRBJ2-2; D is unclear. The CDR3 contains 11 residues. The germline V gene has CDR1 SGDLS and CDR2 YYNGEE. Between the trimmed V and J ends, which lost 1 base and 8 bases, there was a span of 3 bases. The CDR3: CASSVSGELFF. The CDR3 DNA reads as TGTGCCAGCAGCGTATCGGGGGAGCTGTTTTTT.

The sample holds a few counts of this clone. V and J are TRBV28 and TRBJ1-2, with 10 bases that match TRBD1. Germline V gives CDR1 MDHEN, CDR2 SYDVKM. CDR3 length: 15 amino acids. With V trimmed by 3 bases and J by 8 bases, 9 bases remained unmatched. CDR3 nucleotides: TGTGCCAGCAGTTTGGTTAGACAGGGGGCAGGAGGCTACACCTTC. This translates into CASSLVRQGAGGYTF.

The rearrangement links TRBV19 to TRBJ2-1; 13 nucleotides align to TRBD2. V shed 6 bases and J 0 bases; nucleotides not matched to a gene: 5. This CDR3 is 17 amino acids long. CDR1 and CDR2 from the germline V gene are LNHDA and SQIVND (reference sequence). Here the CDR3 reads CASRTSGGYSSYNEQFF. The CDR3 coding sequence is TGTGCCAGTAGGACTAGCGGGGGGTACAGCTCCTACAATGAGCAGTTCTTC.

This clone was seen only once. This sequence joins TRBV9 and TRBJ1-2; 9 bases are a match to TRBD1. CDR1 SGDLS and CDR2 YYNGEE come from the germline V gene. CDR3 size: 14 residues. With 4 bases clipped from V and 2 bases from J, the junction kept 3 bases outside the gene matches. The CDR3 nucleotides read TGTGCCAGCAGCCGGGACAGGGTGAACTATGGCTACACCTTC. It is translated as CASSRDRVNYGYTF.

The J gene is TRBJ1-2, the V gene TRBV6-5; no reliable D call. V lost 7 bases to trimming and J lost 6 bases, with 15 bases between them. Germline V gene lookup returns CDR1 MNHEY and CDR2 SVGAGI. This CDR3 comprises 13 residues. For the CDR3, the DNA is TGTGCCAGCACCAATGGCAGGCTGAATGGCTACACCTTC. Translation: CASTNGRLNGYTF.

The chain recombines TRBV3-1 (or the pseudogene TRBV3-2) with TRBJ1-2; D might be TRBD1 (5 bases). V was cut by 4 bases and J by 10 bases, with 16 bases left in between. CDR1 is LGHDT, CDR2 YNNKEL, per germline (reference sequence). CDR3 length equals 13 residues. The CDR3 region is CASSPFGARYYTF. The CDR3 region has the DNA TGTGCCAGCAGCCCTTTTGGGGCCCGATACTACACCTTC.

The V and J genes are TRBV19 and TRBJ2-4; the D gene is possibly TRBD2 (6 bases). V gave up 6 bases and J gave up 15 bases, with 15 bases separating them. Germline V gives CDR1 LNHDA, CDR2 SQIVND (reference sequence). The CDR3 extends over 11 amino acids. CDR3 coding DNA: TGTGCCAGTAGCACCCGGGGGTTCGGGTACTTC. Protein sequence: CASSTRGFGYF.

J is TRBJ2-1 and V is TRBV13; 7 bases are a match to TRBD2. Trimming at V came to 1 base and at J to 1 base, leaving 4 bases not matched to a gene. Looked up from germline, CDR1 is PRHDT and CDR2 is FYEKMQ (reference sequence). This CDR3 comprises 16 residues. This chain's CDR3 is CASSLVLAVSYNEQFF. The CDR3 DNA follows: TGTGCCAGCAGCTTAGTCCTAGCGGTATCCTACAATGAGCAGTTCTTC.

The J gene is TRBJ2-3, the V gene TRBV7-2; D is undetermined. CDR3 length equals 14 residues. V was trimmed by 1 base and J by 3 bases, leaving 8 bases between them. Germline V lookup: CDR1 SGHTA, CDR2 FQGNSA. DNA for the CDR3: TGTGCCAGCAGCTTAGGTCCCCTTACAGATACGCAGTATTTT. Translation: CASSLGPLTDTQYF.

The chain is built from TRBV19 and TRBJ2-7; 9 nucleotides match TRBD2. The germline gives CDR1 LNHDA, CDR2 SQIVND (reference sequence). J lost 1 base, V lost 1 base, and 2 bases had no gene match. The CDR3 consists of 15 residues. The CDR3 spells CASSIVAGESYEQYF. As DNA, the CDR3 is TGTGCCAGTAGTATAGTAGCGGGGGAGTCCTACGAGCAGTACTTC.

The chain couples TRBV18 to TRBJ2-2; 8 nucleotides line up with TRBD1. Germline V CDR1 and CDR2: KGHSH, LQKENI. V dropped 0 bases and J dropped 6; count of bases not matched to a gene: 6. The CDR3 is 16 residues long. CDR3 amino acids: CASSPPQGALSGELFF. DNA for the CDR3: TGTGCCAGCTCACCACCCCAGGGGGCGCTTTCCGGGGAGCTGTTTTTT.

The V call is TRBV6-5, the J call TRBJ1-2; 9 nucleotides align to TRBD1. J was trimmed by 5 bases and V by 3 bases; bases with no gene match: 4. The CDR3 length is 14 residues. The germline gives CDR1 MNHEY, CDR2 SVGAGI. CDR3 loop: CASSYTGGRYGYTF. Written as DNA, the CDR3 is TGTGCCAGCAGTTATACAGGGGGCCGTTATGGCTACACCTTC.

The chain has TRBV15 and TRBJ2-2; weak D call: TRBD2 (5 bases). Germline CDR1 and CDR2: LNHNV and YYDKDF (reference sequence). V gave up 3 bases and J gave up 5 bases, with 19 bases separating them. The CDR3 is made up of 17 amino acids. CDR3 nucleotide sequence: TGTGCCACCAGCAGCGATCTCGGGATTTCGGGGACCGGGGAGCTGTTTTTT. This codes for CATSSDLGISGTGELFF.

The genes are TRBV19 and TRBJ1-5; 12 bases align to TRBD1. The V and J ends lost 3 bases and 7 bases, in that order; junction bases with no gene match: 7. Germline V CDR1 and CDR2: LNHDA, SQIVND (reference sequence). This CDR3 has 16 residues. CDR3 region: CASSMMGQGAGQPQHF. The DNA for the CDR3 is TGTGCCAGTAGTATGATGGGACAGGGGGCAGGGCAGCCCCAGCATTTT.